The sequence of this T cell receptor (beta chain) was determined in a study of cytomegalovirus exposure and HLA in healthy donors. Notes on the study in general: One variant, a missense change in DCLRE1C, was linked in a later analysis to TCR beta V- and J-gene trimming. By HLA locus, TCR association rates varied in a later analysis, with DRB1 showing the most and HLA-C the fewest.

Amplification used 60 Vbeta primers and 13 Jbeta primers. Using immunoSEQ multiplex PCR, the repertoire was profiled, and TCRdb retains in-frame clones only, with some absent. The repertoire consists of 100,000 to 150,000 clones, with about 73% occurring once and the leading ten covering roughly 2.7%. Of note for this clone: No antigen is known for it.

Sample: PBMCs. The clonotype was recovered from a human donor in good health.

CDR3 loop: CASRTLGTGVQGGVGELFF. Here the CDR3 DNA reads TGTGCCAGCAGGACCCTCGGGACAGGGGTCCAGGGTGGGGTCGGGGAGCTGTTTTTT. The chain uses TRBV27 and TRBJ2-2; 10 bases map to TRBD1. Trimming took 6 bases from V and 7 from J; bases not matched to a gene: 20. This CDR3 spans 19 amino acids. CDR1 is MNHEY, CDR2 SMNVEV, per germline (reference sequence).